Sequencing of this TCR beta chain was carried out in a study of blood T cell repertoires in COVID-19. About the research overall: The United States, Italy and Spain provided the acute and convalescent COVID-19 samples. T cells, B-cell-depleted T cells, or PBMCs supplied cDNA or gDNA.

CDR1 and CDR2 (germline): SNHLY, FYNNEI. V lost 7 bases and J lost 4, with 13 bases in between. The CDR3 loop spans 13 amino acids. Authors' analysis steps: Estimates of nucleated cell counts were drawn from the amplification of reference gene primers. TCRdb's table, derived via immunoSEQ multiplex PCR, lists solely in-frame clones and lacks some. That table is the source of V, J and clone size, and D and trimming were worked out from the DNA. The table lists around 65,000 clones, about 81% of them singletons. The source of this sequence is a man older than 75 with acute or convalescent COVID-19. The genes are TRBV2 and TRBJ2-5, with D perhaps matching TRBD2 (6 bases). Sequenced input: peripheral blood. The CDR3 DNA is TGTGCCAGCACAGAGGAGGGGCCAGAGACCCAGTACTTC. Translated, it gives CASTEEGPETQYF. Filled out from reference TRBV2 and TRBJ2-5, the complete variable domain reads EPEVTQTPSHQVTQMGQEVILRCVPISNHLYFYWYRQILGQKVEFLVSFYNNEISEKSEIFDDQFSVERPDGSNFTLKIRSTKLEDSAMYFCASTEEGPETQYFGPGTRLLVL.